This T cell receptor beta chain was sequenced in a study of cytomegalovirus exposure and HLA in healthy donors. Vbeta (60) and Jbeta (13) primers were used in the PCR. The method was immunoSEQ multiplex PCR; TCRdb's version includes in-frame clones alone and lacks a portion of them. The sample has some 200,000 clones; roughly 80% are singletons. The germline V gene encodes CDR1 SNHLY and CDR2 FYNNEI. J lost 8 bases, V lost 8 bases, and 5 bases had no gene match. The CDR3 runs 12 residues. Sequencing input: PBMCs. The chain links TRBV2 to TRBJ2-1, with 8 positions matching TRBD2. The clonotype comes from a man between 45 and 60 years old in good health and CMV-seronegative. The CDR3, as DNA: TGTGCCAGCCGGGGGGGAGTCCATGAGCAGTTCTTC. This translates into CASRGGVHEQFF.